This entry lists 18 T cell receptor beta chains sequenced from one sample in a study of T cells in Graves' hyperthyroidism and ophthalmopathy. Researchers amplified the TCR beta CDR3 regions from RNA transcripts. The HTBI set primed first-round TCR CDR3 RT-PCR. MiXCR, applied by TCRdb to the multiplex PCR reads, yields one record per CDR3 protein. The sample yields about 360,000 distinct CDR3 sequences, about 12% seen once. The specimen was blood. The origin of the receptors is a woman younger than 35 with Graves' hyperthyroidism.

Turning to this clonotype: A read error is possible here, since a much larger clone lies one base away. This chain joins TRBV13 and TRBJ2-1; 10 positions match TRBD1. This CDR3 is built from 15 residues. Germline-derived CDR1 and CDR2 are PRHDT and FYEKMQ (reference sequence). DNA for the CDR3: TGTGGCAGCAGCGCCGGGACAGGGGTCTACAATGAGCAGTTCTTC. Translation gives CGSSAGTGVYNEQFF.

There are many counts of this clonotype. This chain uses TRBV20-1 with TRBJ2-1, with D tentatively TRBD2 (6 bases). V shed 3 bases and J shed 10 bases, with 16 bases lying between them. This CDR3 contains 13 residues. Per the germline V gene, CDR1 is DFQATT and CDR2 is SNEGSKA (reference sequence). CDR3 sequence reads: CSASSLAEGEQFF. The CDR3 bases are TGCAGTGCTAGCTCCCTCGCGGAGGGGGAGCAGTTCTTC.

This clonotype appeared many times. This chain connects TRBV20-1 to TRBJ2-1; 13 nucleotides match TRBD2. The junction had 4 bases not matched to a gene; V was cut back by 6 bases and J by 5 bases. Germline-derived CDR1 and CDR2 are DFQATT and SNEGSKA (reference sequence). This CDR3 is built from 14 residues. CDR3 coding DNA: TGCAGTGCCCTACTAGCGGGAGGGAACAATGAGCAGTTCTTC. This encodes CSALLAGGNNEQFF.

Note on this clonotype: The DNA is omitted, as the CDR3 cannot be located on it reliably, and the CDR3 follows TCRdb's listing. CDR3 sequence reads: CASSFYICSARAYPLGELTNEQFF. This chain uses TRBV7-9 with TRBJ2-1; the D call TRBD2 from the table was never checked on the DNA. Looked up from germline, CDR1 is SEHNR and CDR2 is FQNEAQ (reference sequence). Inclusive of both ends, the CDR3 amounts to 24 amino acids.

V and J are TRBV30 and TRBJ1-4; 7 bases map to TRBD1. The CDR3 totals 16 residues. J lost 0 bases, V lost 3 bases, and 7 bases had no gene match. Germline V gene data show CDR1 as GTSNPN and CDR2 as SVGIG (reference sequence). CDR3 protein: CAWSPGQTATNEKLFF. The CDR3 region has the DNA TGTGCCTGGAGCCCGGGACAGACCGCAACTAATGAAAAACTGTTTTTT. Variable domain in full (rest from reference TRBV30 and TRBJ1-4): SQTIHQWPATLVQPVGSPLSLECTVEGTSNPNLYWYRQAAGRGLQLLFYSVGIGQISSEVPQNLSASRPQDRQFILSSKKLLLSDSGFYLCAWSPGQTATNEKLFFGSGTQLSVL.

This clonotype was picked up a small number of times. This chain joins TRBV4-1 and TRBJ1-2; no clear D. The CDR3 has 13 residues. Trimming shortened V by 1 base and J by 11 bases, and 14 bases separated the two germline ends. Germline V gene lookup returns CDR1 MGHRA and CDR2 YSYEKL. The CDR3 bases are TGCGCCAGCAGCCAAGTTACAGTAGACGGGTACACCTTC. Translating gives CASSQVTVDGYTF.

This clonotype was counted only a few times. This rearrangement joins TRBV12-3 or TRBV12-4 to TRBJ2-3; TRBD1 matches 8 bases. V was pared by 5 bases and J by 7 bases, with 11 bases of the junction left unmatched. CDR3 size: 15 residues. The CDR3 here is CASSLGTGSGNTQYF. CDR3 nucleotides: TGTGCCAGCAGTCTGGGGACAGGCTCGGGGAATACGCAGTATTTT.

This clonotype was observed a few times. This sequence may be a read error, since a much larger clone differs from it by one base. The chain combines TRBV2 with TRBJ1-5, with 8 bases that match TRBD1. Looked up from germline, CDR1 is SNHLY and CDR2 is FYNNEI. This CDR3 is 14 amino acids long. DNA for the CDR3: TGTACCAGCAGTGACCTAGGGACAGGACTGATCCAGCATTTT. It translates to CTSSDLGTGLIQHF. Full variable domain (rest looked up from reference TRBV2 and TRBJ1-5): EPEVTQTPSHQVTQMGQEVILRCVPISNHLYFYWYRQILGQKVEFLVSFYNNEISEKSEIFDDQFSVERPDGSNFTLKIRSTKLEDSAMYFCTSSDLGTGLIQHFGDGTRLSIL.

This clonotype was counted at least ten times. The chain links TRBV5-1 to TRBJ2-3, with 10 nucleotides matching TRBD2. Per the germline V gene, CDR1 is SGHRS and CDR2 is YFSETQ. The CDR3 extends over 14 amino acids. The V gene end was trimmed by 4 bases and the J gene end by 3 bases; junction bases not matched to a gene: 2. The DNA for the CDR3 is TGCGCCAGCAGCGCACTAGCGGGGACAGATACGCAGTATTTT. This sequence encodes CASSALAGTDTQYF.

This chain joins TRBV3-1 and TRBJ2-2; no clear D gene. The V gene's germline CDR1 is LGHDT and CDR2 YNNKEL (reference sequence). V was clipped by 3 bases and J by 1 base, with 9 bases between them. CDR3 size: 15 residues. The CDR3 sequence is CASSQGRENTGELFF. CDR3 DNA sequence: TGTGCCAGCAGCCAGGGCAGAGAGAACACCGGGGAGCTGTTTTTT.

The chain recombines TRBV9 with TRBJ1-2; D is unresolved. The CDR3 runs to 13 residues. In germline, CDR1 is SGDLS, CDR2 YYNGEE. Between the trimmed V and J ends, which lost 0 bases and 4 bases, there was a span of 7 bases. The chain's CDR3 is CASSVGGTYGYTF. The CDR3 coding sequence is TGTGCCAGCAGCGTAGGCGGCACCTATGGCTACACCTTC. Full variable domain (remainder filled in from reference TRBV9 and TRBJ1-2): DSGVTQTPKHLITATGQRVTLRCSPRSGDLSVYWYQQSLDQGLQFLIQYYNGEERAKGNILERFSAQQFPDLHSELNLSSLELGDSALYFCASSVGGTYGYTFGSGTRLTVV.

This clonotype showed up many times. The V and J genes are TRBV3-1 and TRBJ1-1; D is unclear. Germline V gene sequence: CDR1 LGHDT, CDR2 YNNKEL (reference sequence). The CDR3 has 14 amino acids. The V and J ends lost 1 base and 1 base respectively, with 7 bases between them. The CDR3: CASSQGGGNTEAFF. Written as DNA, the CDR3 is TGTGCCAGCAGCCAAGGGGGAGGGAACACTGAAGCTTTCTTT.

In its sample, this clonotype was seen a few times. V and J are TRBV12-3 or TRBV12-4 and TRBJ2-7, with no clear D. The CDR3 has 12 residues. The ends were cut back, 1 base at V and 7 bases at J, with 8 bases in the middle. CDR3 coding DNA: TGTGCCAGCAGTTTAGATTGGAATGAGCAGTACTTC. It codes for CASSLDWNEQYF.

This clonotype was observed at least ten times. The chain is built from TRBV7-8 and TRBJ2-5; TRBD1 matches at 7 bases. Germline V gives CDR1 SGHVS, CDR2 FQNEAQ. The CDR3 is 16 amino acids. The trim removed 5 bases at V and 5 bases at J, leaving 14 bases unmatched. The CDR3 is CASSIEGARLGETQYF. The DNA of the CDR3 is TGTGCCAGCAGCATCGAGGGGGCGCGGCTCGGGGAGACCCAGTACTTC.

This clonotype has ten or more counts. V gene TRBV6-5 combines with J gene TRBJ2-7; D not resolved. Germline assignment: CDR1 MNHEY and CDR2 SVGAGI. Trimming cost V 0 bases and J 2 bases, with 14 bases left between them. This CDR3 comprises 16 residues. CDR3 sequence: CASSYSSVGGAYEQYF. CDR3 DNA: TGTGCCAGCAGTTACTCGAGTGTGGGTGGGGCCTACGAGCAGTACTTC.

This chain connects TRBV10-1 to TRBJ1-1; D perhaps matches TRBD1 (6 bases). There are 14 residues in the CDR3. In germline, CDR1 is WNHNN, CDR2 SYGVQD (reference sequence). The germline V and J ends were trimmed by 6 bases and 2 bases, with 13 bases remaining between them. CDR3 residues: CASRSDRSNTEAFF. The CDR3 region has the DNA TGCGCCAGCAGATCCGACAGGTCCAACACTGAAGCTTTCTTT.

In its sample, this clonotype was seen many times. DNA for the CDR3: TGTGCCAGCAGCCTCAACACCCAGGAAAAACTGTTTTTT. Its protein is CASSLNTQEKLFF. The chain links TRBV3-1 to TRBJ1-4, with unresolved D. The CDR3 extends over 13 amino acids. The germline CDR1 and CDR2 sequences are LGHDT and YNNKEL (reference sequence). The ends were cut back, 4 bases at V and 8 bases at J, with 11 bases in the middle.

Points on this clonotype: The conserved final phenylalanine or tryptophan is absent from the CDR3, which likely points to a read error. The V and J genes are TRBV7-8 and TRBJ2-1; no clear D. The CDR3 extends over 13 amino acids. Germline loops: CDR1 SGHVS, CDR2 FQNEAQ. The V and J ends lost 0 bases and 7 bases respectively, with 7 bases between them. CDR3 in DNA: TGTGCCAGCAGCTTAGCGGAGAATAATGAGCAGTTCTGC. Its translation is CASSLAENNEQFC.